Below, one T cell receptor beta chain is given with its context. Its antigen is currently unknown. V lost 6 bases and J 0 bases, leaving 10 bases between the germline ends. Germline values: CDR1 LNHDA, CDR2 SQIVND (reference sequence). CDR3 length: 14 residues. Here immunoSEQ multiplex PCR was the method, and the copy in TCRdb shows in-frame clones only, minus some. Here the sample spans 95,000 to 110,000 clones, over 80% being singletons. The sample is drawn from a study of T cell responses to AZD1222 COVID-19 vaccine. Study context: Second doses at about 4 or about 12 weeks were pooled. Whole-study findings and limits: Spike-wide coverage was observed for vaccine-associated CD4 TCRs, with dominant responses at 160-218 and 743-854.

The V and J genes are TRBV19 and TRBJ2-3; D is ambiguous. The specimen comprised peripheral blood, sampled on day 0 of AZD1222 vaccination. This sequence was found in an adult in good health. Written as DNA, the CDR3 is TGTGCCAGTAGACCCGAATGGAGCACAGATACGCAGTATTTT. Its translation is CASRPEWSTDTQYF.